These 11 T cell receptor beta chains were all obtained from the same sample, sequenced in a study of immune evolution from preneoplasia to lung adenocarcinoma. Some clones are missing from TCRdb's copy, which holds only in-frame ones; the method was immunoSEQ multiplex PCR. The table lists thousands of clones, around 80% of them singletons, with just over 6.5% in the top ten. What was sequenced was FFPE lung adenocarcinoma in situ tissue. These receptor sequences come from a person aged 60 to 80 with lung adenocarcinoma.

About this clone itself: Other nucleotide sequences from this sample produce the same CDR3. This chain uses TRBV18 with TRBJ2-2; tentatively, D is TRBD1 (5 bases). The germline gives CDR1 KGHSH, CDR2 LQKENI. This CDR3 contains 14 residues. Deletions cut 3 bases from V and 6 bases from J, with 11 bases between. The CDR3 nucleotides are TGTGCCAGCTCACCTTTAGGGGATGCCGGGGAGCTGTTTTTT. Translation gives CASSPLGDAGELFF.

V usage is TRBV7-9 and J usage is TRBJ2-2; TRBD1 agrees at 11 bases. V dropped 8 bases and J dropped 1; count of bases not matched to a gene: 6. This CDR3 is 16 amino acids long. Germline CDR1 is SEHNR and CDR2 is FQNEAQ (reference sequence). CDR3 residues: CASRDRGVRNTGELFF. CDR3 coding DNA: TGTGCCAGCCGGGACAGGGGGGTACGGAACACCGGGGAGCTGTTTTTT. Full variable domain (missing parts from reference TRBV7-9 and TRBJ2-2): DTGVSQNPRHKITKRGQNVTFRCDPISEHNRLYWYRQTLGQGPEFLTYFQNEAQLEKSRLLSDRFSAERPKGSFSTLEIQRTEQGDSAMYLCASRDRGVRNTGELFFGEGSRLTVL.

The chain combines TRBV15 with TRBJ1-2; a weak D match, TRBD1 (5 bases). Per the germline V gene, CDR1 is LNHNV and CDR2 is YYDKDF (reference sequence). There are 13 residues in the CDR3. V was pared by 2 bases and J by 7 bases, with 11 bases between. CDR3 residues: CATSRFGGAGYTF. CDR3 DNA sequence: TGTGCCACCAGCAGATTTGGGGGAGCTGGCTACACCTTC.

Here the CDR3 reads CASSLGSSYNEQFF. The CDR3 DNA reads as TGTGCCAGCAGCTTGGGGAGCTCCTACAATGAGCAGTTCTTC. The chain employs TRBV11-3 and TRBJ2-1, with a weak D call TRBD2 (5 bases). V lost 3 bases to trimming and J lost 0 bases, with 6 bases between them. Germline CDR1 reads SGHNT; CDR2 reads YENEEA. This CDR3 comprises 14 residues.

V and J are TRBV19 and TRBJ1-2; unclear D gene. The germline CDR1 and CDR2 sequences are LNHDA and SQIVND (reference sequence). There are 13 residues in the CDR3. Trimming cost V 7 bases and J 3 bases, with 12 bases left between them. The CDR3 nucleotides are TGTGCCAGTAATATTCCCAGCTACTATGGCTACACCTTC. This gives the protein CASNIPSYYGYTF. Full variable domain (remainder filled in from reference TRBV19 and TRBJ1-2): DGGITQSPKYLFRKEGQNVTLSCEQNLNHDAMYWYRQDPGQGLRLIYYSQIVNDFQKGDIAEGYSVSREKKESFPLTVTSAQKNPTAFYLCASNIPSYYGYTFGSGTRLTVV.

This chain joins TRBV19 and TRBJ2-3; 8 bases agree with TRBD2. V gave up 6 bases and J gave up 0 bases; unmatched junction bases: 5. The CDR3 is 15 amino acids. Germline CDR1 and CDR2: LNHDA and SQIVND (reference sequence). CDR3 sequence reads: CASRTSGSSTDTQYF. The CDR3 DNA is TGTGCCAGTAGAACTAGCGGTTCTAGCACAGATACGCAGTATTTT.

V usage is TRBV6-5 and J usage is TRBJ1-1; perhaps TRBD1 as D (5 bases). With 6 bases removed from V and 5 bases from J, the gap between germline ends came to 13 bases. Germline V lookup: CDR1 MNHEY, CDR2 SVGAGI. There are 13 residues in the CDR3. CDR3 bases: TGTGCCAGCAGCCGCTCCGGGGGAACTGAAGCTTTCTTT. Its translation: CASSRSGGTEAFF.

DNA for the CDR3: TGTGCCAGTAGTACCCGACAGGGTCAAGAGACCCAGTACTTC. Translating it yields CASSTRQGQETQYF. V is TRBV19 and J is TRBJ2-5; TRBD1 aligns across 7 bases. CDR1 is LNHDA, CDR2 SQIVND, per germline (reference sequence). V shed 4 bases, J shed 2 bases, and the junction held 4 bases outside the gene matches. This CDR3 comprises 14 residues.

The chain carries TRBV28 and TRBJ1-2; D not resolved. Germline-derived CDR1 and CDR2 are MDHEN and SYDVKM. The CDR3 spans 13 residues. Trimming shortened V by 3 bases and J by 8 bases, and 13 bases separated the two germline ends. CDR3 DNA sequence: TGTGCCAGCAGTTTGGAGGTGGCGCGGGGCTACACCTTC. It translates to CASSLEVARGYTF.

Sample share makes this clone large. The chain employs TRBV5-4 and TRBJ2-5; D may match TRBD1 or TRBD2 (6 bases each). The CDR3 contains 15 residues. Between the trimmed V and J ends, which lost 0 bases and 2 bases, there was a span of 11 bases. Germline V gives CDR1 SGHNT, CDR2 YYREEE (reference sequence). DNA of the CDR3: TGTGCCAGCAGCTTGGATAGGGGGGCTCAAGAGACCCAGTACTTC. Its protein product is CASSLDRGAQETQYF. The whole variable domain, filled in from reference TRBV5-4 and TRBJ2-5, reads ETGVTQSPTHLIKTRGQQVTLRCSSQSGHNTVSWYQQALGQGPQFIFQYYREEENGRGNFPPRFSGLQFPNYSSELNVNALELDDSALYLCASSLDRGAQETQYFGPGTRLLVL.

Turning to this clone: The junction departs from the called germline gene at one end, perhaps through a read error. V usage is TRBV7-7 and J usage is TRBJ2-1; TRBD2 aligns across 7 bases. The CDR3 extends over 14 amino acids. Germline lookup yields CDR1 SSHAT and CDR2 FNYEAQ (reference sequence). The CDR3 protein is CASSPPTSPNEQFF. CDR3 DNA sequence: TGTGCTAGCAGCCCCCCGACTAGCCCCAATGAGCAGTTCTTC.